This is a list of T cell receptor beta chains from one sample in a study of PD-1 blockade in classical Hodgkin lymphoma. The assay was immunoSEQ multiplex PCR, and TCRdb's table has in-frame clones only and misses some. The table includes over 60,000 clones, 71% detected once. The source material was peripheral blood mononuclear cells (PBMCs), sampled before the second cycle of nivolumab. Every receptor here comes from a human donor with classical Hodgkin lymphoma. Each CDR3 is given with its conserved first and last residue. Fields, in order: V gene, clone size, J gene, D gene, CDR3 DNA, CDR3 protein. The D gene is left open where the match is weak. Size values are once, few and many counts, or a class for expanded clones, and some rows have none.

v_call: TRBV21-1
clone_size: .
j_call: TRBJ2-3
d_call: .
cdr3_nt: TGTGCCAGCAGCAAAAACCCTAGCGGGGGTACAGATACGCAGTATTTT
cdr3_aa: CASSKNPSGGTDTQYF

v_call: TRBV29-1
clone_size: many
j_call: TRBJ1-1
d_call: .
cdr3_nt: TGCAGCGTTACGGAGAACACTGAAGCTTTCTTT
cdr3_aa: CSVTENTEAFF

v_call: TRBV2
clone_size: .
j_call: TRBJ1-1
d_call: .
cdr3_nt: TGTGCCAGCAGGGACAGTATGAACACTGAAGCTTTCTTT
cdr3_aa: CASRDSMNTEAFF

v_call: TRBV5-1
clone_size: .
j_call: TRBJ2-2
d_call: .
cdr3_nt: TGCGCCAGCAGCCAAGGGGCAGCCGAGGGTACCGGGGAGCTGTTTTTT
cdr3_aa: CASSQGAAEGTGELFF

v_call: TRBV7-9
clone_size: .
j_call: TRBJ2-7
d_call: .
cdr3_nt: TGTGCCAGCAGCTTAGTCGACAGGAGCTACGAGCAGTACTTC
cdr3_aa: CASSLVDRSYEQYF

v_call: TRBV30
clone_size: .
j_call: TRBJ2-3
d_call: TRBD2
cdr3_nt: TGTGCCTGGGCGGACCTAGCGGGCACAGATACGCAGTATTTT
cdr3_aa: CAWADLAGTDTQYF

v_call: TRBV2
clone_size: once
j_call: TRBJ2-7
d_call: .
cdr3_nt: TGTGCCAGCAGTGACGGTGGCAGGAGCTCCTACGAGCAGTACTTC
cdr3_aa: CASSDGGRSSYEQYF

v_call: TRBV30
clone_size: .
j_call: TRBJ1-2
d_call: TRBD1
cdr3_nt: TGTGCCTGGGGGACCGGGACAGGGTTTTTAGACTATGGCTACACCTTC
cdr3_aa: CAWGTGTGFLDYGYTF

v_call: TRBV6-1
clone_size: .
j_call: TRBJ2-1
d_call: .
cdr3_nt: TGTGCCAGCAGTGAAGCAGGTCTAGCTCGCGAGCAGTTCTTC
cdr3_aa: CASSEAGLAREQFF

v_call: TRBV6-1
clone_size: .
j_call: TRBJ1-4
d_call: TRBD1
cdr3_nt: TGTGCCAGCAGTGAAGTTCGCAGGGGGTCTGAAAAACTGTTTTTT
cdr3_aa: CASSEVRRGSEKLFF

v_call: TRBV5-6
clone_size: .
j_call: TRBJ2-2
d_call: TRBD2
cdr3_nt: TGTGCCAGCACGGGACTAACCACGAACACCGGGGAGCTGTTTTTT
cdr3_aa: CASTGLTTNTGELFF

v_call: TRBV19
clone_size: .
j_call: TRBJ2-3
d_call: TRBD2
cdr3_nt: TGTGCCAGTAGTTTCGGACTAGCCACAGATACGCAGTATTTT
cdr3_aa: CASSFGLATDTQYF

v_call: TRBV7-9
clone_size: .
j_call: TRBJ2-3
d_call: .
cdr3_nt: TGTGCCAGCAGCACCCACGGGGGAGGCACAGATACGCAGTATTTT
cdr3_aa: CASSTHGGGTDTQYF

v_call: TRBV25-1
clone_size: .
j_call: TRBJ1-1
d_call: TRBD1
cdr3_nt: TGTGCCAGCAGTCGGGCAGGGGGCACTGAAGCTTTCTTT
cdr3_aa: CASSRAGGTEAFF

v_call: TRBV28
clone_size: few
j_call: TRBJ2-3
d_call: TRBD2
cdr3_nt: TGTGCCAGCAGTTCAGCTAGCGGGGGGCCCACAGATACGCAGTATTTT
cdr3_aa: CASSSASGGPTDTQYF

v_call: TRBV5-6
clone_size: few
j_call: TRBJ1-6
d_call: TRBD1
cdr3_nt: TGTGCCAGCAGCCTCCCGGCAGGGGGCGTAGGTTCACCCCTCCACTTT
cdr3_aa: CASSLPAGGVGSPLHF

v_call: TRBV5-1
clone_size: .
j_call: TRBJ2-5
d_call: TRBD2
cdr3_nt: TGCGCCAGCAGCTTGGGGCTAGCGGTACAAGAGACCCAGTACTTC
cdr3_aa: CASSLGLAVQETQYF

v_call: TRBV5-1
clone_size: .
j_call: TRBJ1-2
d_call: TRBD1
cdr3_nt: TGCGCCAGCAGCTTGGATCAGGGGGCGTATGGCTACACCTTC
cdr3_aa: CASSLDQGAYGYTF

v_call: TRBV2
clone_size: .
j_call: TRBJ1-2
d_call: .
cdr3_nt: TGTGCCAGCAGTGAAGAGGGGGAGGGGTCGATTTACTATGGCTACACCTTC
cdr3_aa: CASSEEGEGSIYYGYTF